This passage covers 7 T cell receptor beta chains from one sample sequenced in a study of CD8+ T cells in alopecia areata. In each case, RNA was isolated and then reverse transcribed into cDNA as the sequencing template. The assay was immunoSEQ multiplex PCR, and TCRdb's table has in-frame clones only and misses some. Of around 140,000 clones listed, approximately 50% were seen once; the top ten hold less than 1%. Sequences were derived from CD4+ T cells sorted from blood, sampled at week 0. The receptors derive from a human donor with alopecia areata.

V usage is TRBV10-3 and J usage is TRBJ2-7; 7 bases agree with TRBD2. Germline CDR1 reads ENHRY; CDR2 reads SYGVKD. V shed 2 bases, J shed 3 bases, and the junction held 7 bases outside the gene matches. The CDR3 is 15 residues long. The CDR3 DNA reads TGTGCCATCAGTGAGGGAGATCGGGGGGTCTACGAGCAGTACTTC. This translates into CAISEGDRGVYEQYF.

This chain uses TRBV4-2 with TRBJ1-2, with a tentative D call TRBD1 (5 bases). The ends were cut back, 0 bases at V and 3 bases at J, with 14 bases in the middle. The germline V gene has CDR1 LGHNA and CDR2 YNFKEQ. The CDR3 consists of 16 residues. CDR3 DNA: TGTGCCAGCAGCCAAGATAGGAGGGGCGCGTACTATGGCTACACCTTC. It specifies CASSQDRRGAYYGYTF.

This chain joins TRBV6-6 and TRBJ2-7; D unclear. Germline CDR1 MNHNY, CDR2 SVGAGI (reference sequence). There are 14 residues in the CDR3. The V and J ends lost 2 bases and 3 bases respectively, with 11 bases between them. CDR3 sequence reads: CASSYRSVDYEQYF. The CDR3 DNA follows: TGTGCCAGCAGTTACAGATCAGTGGACTACGAGCAGTACTTC.

This rearrangement joins TRBV20-1 to TRBJ2-3; the match to TRBD2 covers 8 bases. The CDR3 sequence is 11 residues long. CDR1 and CDR2 (germline): DFQATT, SNEGSKA (reference sequence). The V gene end was trimmed by 7 bases and the J gene end by 3 bases; junction bases not matched to a gene: 0. CDR3 sequence: CSGLATDTQYF. As DNA, the CDR3 is TGCAGTGGACTAGCGACAGATACGCAGTATTTT.

The V and J genes are TRBV29-1 and TRBJ2-5; TRBD2 agrees at 12 bases. This CDR3 is 16 amino acids long. Germline V gene sequence: CDR1 SQVTM, CDR2 ANQGSEA. V shed 6 bases, J shed 4 bases, and the junction held 12 bases outside the gene matches. CDR3 amino acids: CSVAEFTGLAGETQYF. In DNA, the CDR3 is TGCAGCGTGGCCGAATTTACGGGACTAGCGGGAGAGACCCAGTACTTC.

The V call is TRBV18, the J call TRBJ2-2, with D uncertain. Trimming took off 4 bases at V and 0 bases at J, with 6 bases between the two ends. Germline CDR1 is KGHSH and CDR2 is LQKENI. This CDR3 spans 14 amino acids. The CDR3 DNA follows: TGTGCCAGCTCACGTCTCGCGAACACCGGGGAGCTGTTTTTT. It codes for CASSRLANTGELFF.

This chain links TRBV13 with TRBJ2-1, with TRBD2 matching 15 bases. This CDR3 comprises 17 residues. Germline lookup yields CDR1 PRHDT and CDR2 FYEKMQ (reference sequence). V lost 5 bases, J lost 10 bases, and 12 bases stayed unmatched. The CDR3 coding sequence is TGTGCCAGCAGCGCCGACGGACTAGCGGGAGGGGGCCGGGAGCAGTTCTTC. Protein product: CASSADGLAGGGREQFF.